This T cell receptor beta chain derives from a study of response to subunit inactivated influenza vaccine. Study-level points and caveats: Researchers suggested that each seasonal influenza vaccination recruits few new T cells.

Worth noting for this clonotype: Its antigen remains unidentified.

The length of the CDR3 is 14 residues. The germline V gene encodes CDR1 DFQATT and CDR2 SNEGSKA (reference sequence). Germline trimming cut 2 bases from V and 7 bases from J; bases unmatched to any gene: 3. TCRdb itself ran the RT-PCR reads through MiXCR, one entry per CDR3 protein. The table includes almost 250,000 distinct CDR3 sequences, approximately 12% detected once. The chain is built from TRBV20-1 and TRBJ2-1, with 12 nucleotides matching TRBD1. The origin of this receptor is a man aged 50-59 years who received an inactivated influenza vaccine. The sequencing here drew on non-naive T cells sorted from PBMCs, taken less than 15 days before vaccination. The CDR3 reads CSARWDRGRNEQFF. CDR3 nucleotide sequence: TGCAGTGCTAGATGGGACAGGGGGCGTAATGAGCAGTTCTTC.